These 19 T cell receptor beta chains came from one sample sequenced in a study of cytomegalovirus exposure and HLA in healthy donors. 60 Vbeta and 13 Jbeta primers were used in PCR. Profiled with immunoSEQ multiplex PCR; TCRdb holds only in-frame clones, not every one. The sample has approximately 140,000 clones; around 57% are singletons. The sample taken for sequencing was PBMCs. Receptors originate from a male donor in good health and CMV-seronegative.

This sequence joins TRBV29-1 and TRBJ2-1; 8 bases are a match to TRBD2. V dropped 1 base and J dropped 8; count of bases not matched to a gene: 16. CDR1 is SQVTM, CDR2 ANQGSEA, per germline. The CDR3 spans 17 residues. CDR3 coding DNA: TGCAGCGTTGAAGCCCGCTTGTCCCGGGGGGGCCAGGATGAGCAGTTCTTC. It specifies CSVEARLSRGGQDEQFF.

The CDR3 loop is CASRGITGGGNTEAFF. The CDR3, as DNA: TGTGCCAGCAGGGGTATAACAGGGGGAGGGAACACTGAAGCTTTCTTT. The J gene is TRBJ1-1, the V gene TRBV2; TRBD1 agrees at 8 bases. With V trimmed by 6 bases and J by 1 base, 10 bases remained unmatched. Germline values: CDR1 SNHLY, CDR2 FYNNEI. The length of the CDR3 is 16 residues.

The CDR3 sequence is CASSYIRTSGGPLTLDTQYF. The CDR3 DNA sequence: TGTGCCAGCAGTTACATCCGAACTAGCGGGGGGCCCCTCACGTTGGATACGCAGTATTTT. The chain has TRBV6-7 and TRBJ2-3; 12 bases are a match to TRBD2. TRBV6-7 is flagged as an ORF with uncertain function. The CDR3 sequence is 20 residues long. The junction had 18 bases not matched to a gene; V was cut back by 2 bases and J by 6 bases.

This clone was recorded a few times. CDR3: CASTGTGNTEAFF. The CDR3 DNA reads TGTGCCAGCACGGGGACAGGGAACACTGAAGCTTTCTTT. V and J are TRBV2 and TRBJ1-1, with 8 positions matching TRBD1. Germline V lookup: CDR1 SNHLY, CDR2 FYNNEI. Trimming cost V 7 bases and J 1 base; bases outside gene matches: 2. CDR3 size: 13 residues.

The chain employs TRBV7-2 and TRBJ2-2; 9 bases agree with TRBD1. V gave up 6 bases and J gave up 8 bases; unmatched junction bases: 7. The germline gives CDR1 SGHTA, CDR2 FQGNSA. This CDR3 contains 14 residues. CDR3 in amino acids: CASRVQGASGELFF. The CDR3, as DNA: TGTGCCAGCAGGGTACAGGGGGCTTCAGGGGAGCTGTTTTTT. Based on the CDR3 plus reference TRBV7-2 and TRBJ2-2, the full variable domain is GAGVSQSPSNKVTEKGKDVELRCDPISGHTALYWYRQSLGQGLEFLIYFQGNSAPDKSGLPSDRFSAERTGGSVSTLTIQRTQQEDSAVYLCASRVQGASGELFFGEGSRLTVL.

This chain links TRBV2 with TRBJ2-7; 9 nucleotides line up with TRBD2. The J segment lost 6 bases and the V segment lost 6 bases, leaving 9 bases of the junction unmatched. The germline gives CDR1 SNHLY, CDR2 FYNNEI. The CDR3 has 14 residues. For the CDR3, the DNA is TGTGCCAGCAGCGCCAGCGGGGGGCCGCGCGAGCAGTACTTC. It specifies CASSASGGPREQYF.

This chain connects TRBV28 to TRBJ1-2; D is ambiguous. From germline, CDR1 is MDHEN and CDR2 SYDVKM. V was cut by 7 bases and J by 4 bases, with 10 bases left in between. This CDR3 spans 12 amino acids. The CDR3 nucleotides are TGTGCCAGCACGCCATCGGGCTATGGCTACACCTTC. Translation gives CASTPSGYGYTF.

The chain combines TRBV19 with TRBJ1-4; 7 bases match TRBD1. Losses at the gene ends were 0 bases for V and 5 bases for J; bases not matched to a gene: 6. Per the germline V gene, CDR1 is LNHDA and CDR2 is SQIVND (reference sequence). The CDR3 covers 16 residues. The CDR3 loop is CASSIDSGTVNEKLFF. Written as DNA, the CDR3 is TGTGCCAGTAGTATAGATTCCGGGACAGTAAATGAAAAACTGTTTTTT.

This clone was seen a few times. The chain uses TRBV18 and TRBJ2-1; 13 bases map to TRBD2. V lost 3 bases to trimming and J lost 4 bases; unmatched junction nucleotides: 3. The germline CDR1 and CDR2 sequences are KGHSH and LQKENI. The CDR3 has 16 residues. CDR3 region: CASSPKLAGGYNEQFF. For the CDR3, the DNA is TGTGCCAGCTCACCCAAACTAGCGGGGGGGTACAATGAGCAGTTCTTC.

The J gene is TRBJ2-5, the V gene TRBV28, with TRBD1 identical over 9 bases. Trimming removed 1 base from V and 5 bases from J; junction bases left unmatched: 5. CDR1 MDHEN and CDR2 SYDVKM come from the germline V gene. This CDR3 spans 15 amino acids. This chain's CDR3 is CASSLFDRGLETQYF. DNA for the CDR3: TGTGCCAGCAGTTTATTCGACAGGGGGTTGGAGACCCAGTACTTC. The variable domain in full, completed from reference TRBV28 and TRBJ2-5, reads DVKVTQSSRYLVKRTGEKVFLECVQDMDHENMFWYRQDPGLGLRLIYFSYDVKMKEKGDIPEGYSVSREKKERFSLILESASTNQTSMYLCASSLFDRGLETQYFGPGTRLLVL.

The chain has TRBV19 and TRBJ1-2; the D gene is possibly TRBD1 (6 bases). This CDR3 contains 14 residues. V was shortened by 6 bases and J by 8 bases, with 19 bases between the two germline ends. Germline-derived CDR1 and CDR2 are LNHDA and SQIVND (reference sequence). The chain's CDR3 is CASSPTTGLEGYTF. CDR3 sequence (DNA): TGTGCCAGTAGCCCAACAACAGGGTTGGAGGGCTACACCTTC.

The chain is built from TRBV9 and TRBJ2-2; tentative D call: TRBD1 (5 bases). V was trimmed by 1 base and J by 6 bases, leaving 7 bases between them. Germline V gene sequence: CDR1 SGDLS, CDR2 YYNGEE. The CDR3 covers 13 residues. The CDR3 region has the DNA TGTGCCAGCAGCGTACACAGGTCCGGGGAGCTGTTTTTT. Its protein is CASSVHRSGELFF.

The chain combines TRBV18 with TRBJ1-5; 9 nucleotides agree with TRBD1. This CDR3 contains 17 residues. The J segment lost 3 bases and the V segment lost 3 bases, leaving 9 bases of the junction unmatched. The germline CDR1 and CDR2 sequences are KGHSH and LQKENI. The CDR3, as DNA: TGTGCCAGCTCACCTTCAACAGGGACAGGGCACAATCAGCCCCAGCATTTT. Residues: CASSPSTGTGHNQPQHF.

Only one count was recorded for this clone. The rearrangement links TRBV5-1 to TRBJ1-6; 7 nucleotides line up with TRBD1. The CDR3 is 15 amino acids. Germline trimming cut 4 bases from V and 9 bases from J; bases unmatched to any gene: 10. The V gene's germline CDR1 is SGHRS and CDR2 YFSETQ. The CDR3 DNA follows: TGCGCCAGCAGCATATCGGGACAGACTGGTTCACCCCTCCACTTT. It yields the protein CASSISGQTGSPLHF.

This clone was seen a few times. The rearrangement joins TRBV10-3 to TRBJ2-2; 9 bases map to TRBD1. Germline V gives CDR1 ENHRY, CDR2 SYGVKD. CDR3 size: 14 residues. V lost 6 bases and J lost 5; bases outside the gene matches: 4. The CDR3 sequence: CAISPGQGTGELFF. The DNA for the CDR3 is TGTGCCATCAGCCCGGGACAGGGAACCGGGGAGCTGTTTTTT.

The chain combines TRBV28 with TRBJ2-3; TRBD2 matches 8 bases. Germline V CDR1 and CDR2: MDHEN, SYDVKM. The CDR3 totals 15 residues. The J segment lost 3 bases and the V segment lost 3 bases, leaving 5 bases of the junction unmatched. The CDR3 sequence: CASSFSRGGTDTQYF. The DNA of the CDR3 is TGTGCCAGCAGTTTCAGCCGGGGGGGTACAGATACGCAGTATTTT.

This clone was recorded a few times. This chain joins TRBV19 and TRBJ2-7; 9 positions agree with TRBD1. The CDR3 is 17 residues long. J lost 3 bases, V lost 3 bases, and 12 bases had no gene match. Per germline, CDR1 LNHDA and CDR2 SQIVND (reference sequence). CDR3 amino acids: CASSIRDRERFGYEQYF. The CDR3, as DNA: TGTGCCAGTAGTATCCGGGACAGGGAACGCTTCGGCTACGAGCAGTACTTC. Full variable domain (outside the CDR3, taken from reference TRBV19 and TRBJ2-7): DGGITQSPKYLFRKEGQNVTLSCEQNLNHDAMYWYRQDPGQGLRLIYYSQIVNDFQKGDIAEGYSVSREKKESFPLTVTSAQKNPTAFYLCASSIRDRERFGYEQYFGPGTRLTVT.

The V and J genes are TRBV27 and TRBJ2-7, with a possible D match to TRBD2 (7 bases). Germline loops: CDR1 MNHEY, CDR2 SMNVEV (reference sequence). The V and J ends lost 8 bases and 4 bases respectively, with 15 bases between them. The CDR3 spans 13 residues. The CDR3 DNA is TGTGCCAGCGGAATTAGGGGGGGATACGAGCAGTACTTC. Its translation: CASGIRGGYEQYF.

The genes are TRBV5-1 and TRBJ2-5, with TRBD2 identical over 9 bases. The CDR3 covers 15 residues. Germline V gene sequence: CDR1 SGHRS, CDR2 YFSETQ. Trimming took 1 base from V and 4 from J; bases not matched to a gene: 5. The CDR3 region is CASSLTSGLVETQYF. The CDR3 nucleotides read TGCGCCAGCAGCTTGACTAGCGGGTTGGTAGAGACCCAGTACTTC.